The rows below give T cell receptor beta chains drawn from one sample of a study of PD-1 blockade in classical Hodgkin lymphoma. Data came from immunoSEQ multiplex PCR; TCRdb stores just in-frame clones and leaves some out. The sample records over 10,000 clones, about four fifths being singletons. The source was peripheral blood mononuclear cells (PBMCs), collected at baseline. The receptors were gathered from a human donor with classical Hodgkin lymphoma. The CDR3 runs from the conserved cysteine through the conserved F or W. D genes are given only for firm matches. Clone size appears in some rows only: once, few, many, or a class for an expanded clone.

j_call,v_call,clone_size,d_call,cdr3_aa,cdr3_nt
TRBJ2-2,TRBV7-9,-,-,CASSFGMNTGELFF,TGTGCCAGCAGCTTCGGGATGAACACCGGGGAGCTGTTTTTT
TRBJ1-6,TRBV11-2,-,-,CASRPGTRSSYNSPLHF,TGTGCCAGCAGACCCGGGACGCGGAGCTCCTATAATTCACCCCTCCACTTT
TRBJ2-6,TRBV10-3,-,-,CAISHPGGSGANVLTF,TGTGCCATCTCCCACCCAGGGGGGTCTGGGGCCAACGTCCTGACTTTC
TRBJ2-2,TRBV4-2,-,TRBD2,CASSPLTRGLAGGWSRRHGELFF,TGTGCCAGCAGCCCGCTCACCCGAGGACTAGCGGGGGGCTGGTCCCGTCGGCACGGGGAGCTGTTTTTT
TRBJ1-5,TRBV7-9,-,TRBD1,CASSLEGTGGEPQHF,TGTGCCAGCAGCTTAGAAGGGACAGGGGGCGAGCCCCAGCATTTT
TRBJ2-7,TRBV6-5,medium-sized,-,CASSEFGQPYEQYF,TGTGCCAGCAGTGAGTTTGGACAGCCCTACGAGCAGTACTTC
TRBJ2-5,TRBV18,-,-,CASSPGFVETQYF,TGTGCCAGCTCACCAGGTTTTGTAGAGACCCAGTACTTC
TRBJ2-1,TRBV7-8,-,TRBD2,CASSLNRGGEQFF,TGTGCCAGCAGCTTAAACCGCGGGGGGGAGCAGTTCTTC
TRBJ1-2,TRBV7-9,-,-,CASSLAGVSAYPYTF,TGTGCCAGCAGCTTAGCGGGTGTGAGTGCCTACCCCTACACCTTC
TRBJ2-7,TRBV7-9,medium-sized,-,CASSYGGYEQYF,TGTGCCAGCAGCTACGGAGGCTACGAGCAGTACTTC
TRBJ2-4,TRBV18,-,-,CASSPVNIAKNIQYF,TGTGCCAGCTCACCGGTGAACATAGCCAAAAACATTCAGTACTTC
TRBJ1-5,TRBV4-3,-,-,CASSQVAGSQPQHF,TGCGCCAGCAGCCAAGTTGCCGGGAGTCAGCCCCAGCATTTT
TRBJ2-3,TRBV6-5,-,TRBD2,CASNGGGLRYTQYF,TGTGCCAGCAACGGGGGAGGGCTTAGATATACGCAGTATTTT
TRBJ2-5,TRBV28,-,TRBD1,CASSSLGQGGETQYF,TGTGCCAGCAGTTCCCTTGGACAGGGGGGAGAGACCCAGTACTTC
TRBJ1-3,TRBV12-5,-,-,CASGLDVGARNTIYF,TGTGCTAGTGGTTTGGACGTGGGGGCCAGAAACACCATATATTTT
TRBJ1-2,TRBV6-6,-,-,CASNLGRTSDYGYTF,TGTGCCAGCAACCTAGGGAGGACGTCAGACTATGGCTACACCTTC
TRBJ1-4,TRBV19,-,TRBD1,CASRTGELEKLFF,TGTGCCAGTAGGACAGGGGAACTTGAAAAACTGTTTTTT
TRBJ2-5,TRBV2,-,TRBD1,CASSRGTVQETQYF,TGTGCCAGCAGCAGAGGGACAGTCCAAGAGACCCAGTACTTC
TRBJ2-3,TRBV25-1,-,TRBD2,CASSEMGLAGTDTQYF,TGTGCCAGCAGTGAAATGGGACTAGCGGGCACAGATACGCAGTATTTT
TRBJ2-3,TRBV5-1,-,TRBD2,CASSLRAGATDTQYF,TGCGCCAGCAGCTTGCGAGCGGGGGCAACAGATACGCAGTATTTT
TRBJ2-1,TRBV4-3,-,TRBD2,CASSQERLAAYNEQFF,TGCGCCAGCAGCCAAGAACGACTAGCGGCCTACAATGAGCAGTTCTTC
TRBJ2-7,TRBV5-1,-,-,CASSLAAGPSSYEQYF,TGCGCCAGCAGCTTGGCCGCAGGTCCCTCCTCCTACGAGCAGTACTTC
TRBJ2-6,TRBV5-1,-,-,CASSTGHAGANVLTF,TGCGCCAGCAGCACCGGACATGCTGGGGCCAACGTCCTGACTTTC
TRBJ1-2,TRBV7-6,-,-,CASSLYKGSNYGYTF,TGTGCCAGCAGCTTATACAAGGGGTCGAACTATGGCTACACCTTC
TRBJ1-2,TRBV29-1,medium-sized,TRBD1,CSVEERGTGRRYGYTF,TGCAGCGTTGAAGAACGTGGGACAGGGAGACGGTATGGCTACACCTTC
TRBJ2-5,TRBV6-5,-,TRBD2,CASSRLAGGQETQYF,TGTGCCAGCAGTCGGCTAGCGGGGGGCCAAGAGACCCAGTACTTC
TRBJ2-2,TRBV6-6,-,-,CASRLTNTGELFF,TGTGCCAGCAGACTGACAAACACCGGGGAGCTGTTTTTT
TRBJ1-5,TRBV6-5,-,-,CASSSGISNQPQHF,TGTGCCAGCAGCTCCGGAATTAGCAATCAGCCCCAGCATTTT
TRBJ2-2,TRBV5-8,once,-,CASSLRGLRGAGELFF,TGTGCCAGCAGCTTGCGAGGACTTCGGGGAGCCGGGGAGCTGTTTTTT
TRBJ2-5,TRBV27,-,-,CASSLSARQETQYF,TGTGCCAGCAGTTTATCCGCGAGGCAAGAGACCCAGTACTTC
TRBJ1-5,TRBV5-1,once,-,CASSLEGYSNQPQHF,TGCGCCAGCAGCTTGGAGGGTTATAGCAATCAGCCCCAGCATTTT
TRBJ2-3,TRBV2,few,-,CASIGTNRADTQYF,TGTGCCAGCATCGGGACAAACCGGGCAGATACGCAGTATTTT
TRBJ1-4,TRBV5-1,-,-,CASRSRGTTNEKLFF,TGCGCCAGCAGGTCGCGGGGGACAACTAATGAAAAACTGTTTTTT
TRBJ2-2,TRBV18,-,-,CASSPFGQSNTGELFF,TGTGCCAGCTCACCCTTCGGGCAGTCGAACACCGGGGAGCTGTTTTTT
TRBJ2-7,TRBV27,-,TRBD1,CASSYTGGEQYF,TGTGCCAGCAGTTATACAGGGGGCGAGCAGTACTTC
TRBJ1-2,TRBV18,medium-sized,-,CASSPQESGYTF,TGTGCCAGCTCACCACAGGAGTCGGGCTACACCTTC
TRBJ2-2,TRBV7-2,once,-,CASSLGLQGELFF,TGTGCCAGCAGCTTAGGACTACAGGGGGAGCTGTTTTTT
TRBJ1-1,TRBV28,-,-,CASSWGTANTEAFF,TGTGCCAGCAGTTGGGGGACTGCGAACACTGAAGCTTTCTTT
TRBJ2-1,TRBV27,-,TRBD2,CASRPVLAGGSGEQFF,TGTGCCAGCAGGCCCGTCCTAGCGGGGGGGAGCGGTGAGCAGTTCTTC
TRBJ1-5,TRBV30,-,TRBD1,CAWRGQGIDQPQHF,TGTGCCTGGAGGGGACAGGGGATTGATCAGCCCCAGCATTTT
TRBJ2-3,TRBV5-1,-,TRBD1,CASSLTGVDTQYF,TGCGCCAGCAGCTTGACAGGGGTAGATACGCAGTATTTT
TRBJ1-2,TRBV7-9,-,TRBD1,CASSFEGAHGYTF,TGTGCCAGCAGCTTTGAGGGGGCGCACGGCTACACCTTC
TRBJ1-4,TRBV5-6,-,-,CASSYIGTGEKLFF,TGTGCCAGCAGTTACATCGGGACGGGTGAAAAACTGTTTTTT
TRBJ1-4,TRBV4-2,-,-,CASSQDYGTLNEKLFF,TGTGCCAGCAGCCAAGATTATGGGACCCTTAATGAAAAACTGTTTTTT